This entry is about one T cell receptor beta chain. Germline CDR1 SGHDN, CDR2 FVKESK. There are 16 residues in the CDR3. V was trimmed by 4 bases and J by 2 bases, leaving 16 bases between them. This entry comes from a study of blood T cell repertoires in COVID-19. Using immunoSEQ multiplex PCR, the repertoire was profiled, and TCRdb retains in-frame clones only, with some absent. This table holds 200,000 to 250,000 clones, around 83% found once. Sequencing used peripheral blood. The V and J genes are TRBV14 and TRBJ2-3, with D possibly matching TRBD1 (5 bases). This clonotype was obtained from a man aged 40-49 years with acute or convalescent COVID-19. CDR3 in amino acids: CASSRQGMDLTDTQYF. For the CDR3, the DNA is TGTGCCAGCAGCCGGCAGGGAATGGACCTCACAGATACGCAGTATTTT.